This T cell receptor beta chain came from a study of blood T cell repertoires in COVID-19. Overall study: The study drew acute and convalescent COVID-19 samples from the United States, Italy and Spain.

The table lists this clone with a few counts. As processed by the authors: Estimation of nucleated cell counts relied on the amplification of reference gene primers. Measured with immunoSEQ multiplex PCR; TCRdb has only the in-frame clones, and not every one. The DNA was the basis for D and trimming; V, J and clone size are from that table. The sample shows roughly 200,000 clones, around three quarters of them seen only once. The sequenced sample consisted of peripheral blood. The TCR sequence derives from a woman in her seventies with acute or convalescent COVID-19.

The CDR3 sequence is CASSLGRGARPQHF. As DNA, the CDR3 is TGTGCCAGCAGCTTAGGCCGTGGGGCGAGACCCCAGCATTTT. The chain combines TRBV13 with TRBJ1-5; tentatively, D is TRBD1 (5 bases). Trimming pared 0 bases from V and 10 bases from J, leaving 13 bases between. CDR3 length: 14 residues. The germline CDR1 and CDR2 sequences are PRHDT and FYEKMQ (reference sequence).